The 27 T cell receptor beta chains below all came from one sample that was sequenced in a study of shared clonotypes between healthy human individuals. Data came from immunoSEQ multiplex PCR; TCRdb stores just in-frame clones and leaves some out. The sample lists 1,400,000 or so clones, around 98.5% occurring once. The sequenced material came from naive CD4+ T cells sorted from blood. Described subset: CD45RA+ positively selected. The receptors derive from a man younger than 45 in good health.

This clone was observed once. The rearrangement joins TRBV5-8 to TRBJ2-7, with D unresolved. Germline values: CDR1 SGHTS, CDR2 YDEGEE. The CDR3 spans 12 residues. Trimming left V 4 bases short and J 3 bases short, with 8 bases between. Here the CDR3 reads CASSPALYEQYF. CDR3 sequence (DNA): TGTGCCAGCAGCCCCGCCCTCTACGAGCAGTACTTC.

The chain couples TRBV6-1 to TRBJ2-7; 7 positions match TRBD1. Germline CDR1 and CDR2: MNHNS and SASEGT. The CDR3 length is 14 residues. J gave up 0 bases and V 10 bases, and 9 bases lay outside the gene matches. CDR3 in DNA: TGTGCCACATCCAGGGACAGCAGCTCCTACGAGCAGTACTTC. Protein product: CATSRDSSSYEQYF.

With respect to this clone: The sample holds other DNA sequences that translate to the same CDR3. The V gene is TRBV19, the J gene TRBJ2-7; 7 bases map to TRBD2. The V segment lost 6 bases and the J segment 1 base; nucleotides outside the gene matches: 0. Germline V CDR1 and CDR2: LNHDA, SQIVND (reference sequence). The CDR3 consists of 12 residues. The CDR3 DNA is TGTGCCAGTAGCGGGAGGTCCTACGAGCAGTACTTC. Translating gives CASSGRSYEQYF.

The chain carries TRBV30 and TRBJ2-7, with D uncertain. This CDR3 spans 12 amino acids. The germline V gene encodes CDR1 GTSNPN and CDR2 SVGIG (reference sequence). Trimming shortened V by 3 bases and J by 5 bases, and 11 bases separated the two germline ends. CDR3: CAWSEAWHEQYF. In nucleotides, the CDR3 is TGTGCCTGGAGCGAAGCATGGCACGAGCAGTACTTC.

The chain uses TRBV19 and TRBJ1-3; possible D gene TRBD1, 6 bases. This CDR3 comprises 14 residues. Germline assignment: CDR1 LNHDA and CDR2 SQIVND (reference sequence). Trimming cost V 8 bases and J 11 bases, with 22 bases left between them. The CDR3 nucleotides read TGTGCCAGTGGGGCGGGAACAGGGACCCCTGCCATATATTTT. This sequence encodes CASGAGTGTPAIYF. The variable domain in full, with the rest retrieved from reference TRBV19 and TRBJ1-3, is DGGITQSPKYLFRKEGQNVTLSCEQNLNHDAMYWYRQDPGQGLRLIYYSQIVNDFQKGDIAEGYSVSREKKESFPLTVTSAQKNPTAFYLCASGAGTGTPAIYFGEGSWLTVV.

The chain couples TRBV5-1 to TRBJ2-1; 7 bases are a match to TRBD2. V trimming: 4 bases; J trimming: 7 bases; junction bases outside the gene matches: 38. CDR3 length equals 24 residues. Germline CDR1 and CDR2: SGHRS and YFSETQ. Here the CDR3 reads CASSPVRFSWGPISDRAGMNEQFF. In DNA form, the CDR3 reads TGCGCCAGCAGCCCCGTTAGGTTCTCCTGGGGACCAATTTCAGATCGAGCGGGAATGAATGAGCAGTTCTTC.

The chain uses TRBV5-1 and TRBJ1-1; 7 bases agree with TRBD1. Germline-derived CDR1 and CDR2 are SGHRS and YFSETQ. This CDR3 is built from 16 residues. The V and J ends lost 5 bases and 4 bases, in that order; junction bases with no gene match: 14. The CDR3 loop is CASRPGQKPLSTEAFF. CDR3 sequence (DNA): TGCGCCAGCAGGCCGGGACAGAAGCCCTTGAGCACTGAAGCTTTCTTT.

This clone was counted a single time. The chain has TRBV5-1 and TRBJ2-7, with D hard to call. The CDR3 has 13 residues. Germline V gene sequence: CDR1 SGHRS, CDR2 YFSETQ. With 6 bases removed from V and 6 bases from J, the gap between germline ends came to 16 bases. Here the CDR3 DNA reads TGCGCCAGCAACCCGGGCAGTACCGGCGAGCAGTACTTC. Its protein product is CASNPGSTGEQYF.

The rearrangement uses TRBV7-6 and TRBJ2-1; maybe TRBD1 (6 bases). Trimming removed 6 bases from V and 8 bases from J, with 11 bases in between. CDR3 length: 12 residues. CDR1 is SGHVS and CDR2 is FNYEAQ in the germline V gene. The CDR3 DNA is TGTGCCAGCAGTTTGAAGGGGGATGAGCAGTTCTTC. It translates to CASSLKGDEQFF. Combining the CDR3 with reference TRBV7-6 and TRBJ2-1 gives the whole variable domain GAGVSQSPRYKVTKRGQDVALRCDPISGHVSLYWYRQALGQGPEFLTYFNYEAQQDKSGLPNDRFSAERPEGSISTLTIQRTEQRDSAMYRCASSLKGDEQFFGPGTRLTVL.

V gene TRBV6-4 combines with J gene TRBJ2-6, with 7 nucleotides matching TRBD2. This CDR3 region has 14 residues. Germline V gene sequence: CDR1 MRHNA, CDR2 SNTAGT. The junction had 0 bases not matched to a gene; V was cut back by 5 bases and J by 2 bases. In DNA form, the CDR3 reads TGTGCCAGCAGTCGGGGGGCTGGGGCCAACGTCCTGACTTTC. Translating gives CASSRGAGANVLTF.

The genes are TRBV5-5 and TRBJ2-7, with D possibly TRBD1 on 5 matching bases. This CDR3 is 16 amino acids long. CDR1 is SGHKS, CDR2 YYEKEE, per germline (reference sequence). Trimming shortened V by 4 bases and J by 5 bases, and 22 bases separated the two germline ends. CDR3 in DNA: TGTGCCAGCAGCGGGGCCGGACCGACAGTACCCCACGAGCAGTACTTC. Translating gives CASSGAGPTVPHEQYF.

The V gene is TRBV5-1, the J gene TRBJ2-5; maybe TRBD2 (6 bases). CDR3 length: 16 residues. The V gene's germline CDR1 is SGHRS and CDR2 YFSETQ. V was clipped by 7 bases and J by 5 bases, with 24 bases between them. CDR3 nucleotides: TGCGCCAGCGGTTCGTGGAGGGGCGGAGCAGGGGAGACCCAGTACTTC. It translates to CASGSWRGGAGETQYF. Drawing the rest from reference TRBV5-1 and TRBJ2-5, the complete variable domain is KAGVTQTPRYLIKTRGQQVTLSCSPISGHRSVSWYQQTPGQGLQFLFEYFSETQRNKGNFPGRFSGRQFSNSRSEMNVSTLELGDSALYLCASGSWRGGAGETQYFGPGTRLLVL.

The chain recombines TRBV15 with TRBJ1-4, with D maybe TRBD1 (5 bases). The V end lost 2 bases, the J end lost 8 bases, and 18 bases lay between the germline ends. This CDR3 region has 16 residues. In germline, CDR1 is LNHNV, CDR2 YYDKDF (reference sequence). The CDR3 bases are TGTGCCACCAGCAGATCTAAAGGGCAGGGAGGGGAAAAACTGTTTTTT. Translation: CATSRSKGQGGEKLFF.

V and J are TRBV5-4 and TRBJ2-3, with D uncertain. CDR1 and CDR2 from the germline V gene are SGHNT and YYREEE (reference sequence). The CDR3 is 15 residues long. V was cut by 6 bases and J by 1 base, with 15 bases left in between. The CDR3 loop reads CASTDMRQGTDTQYF. The CDR3 DNA follows: TGTGCCAGCACGGATATGAGGCAGGGCACAGATACGCAGTATTTT.

The gene calls are TRBV14 and TRBJ2-7, with D possibly being TRBD2 (6 bases). Trimming cost V 0 bases and J 4 bases, with 13 bases left between them. Germline V gene data show CDR1 as SGHDN and CDR2 as FVKESK. This CDR3 comprises 15 residues. CDR3 sequence (DNA): TGTGCCAGCAGCCAAGACGGGACTCATCTATACGAGCAGTACTTC. Translating it yields CASSQDGTHLYEQYF. Filled out from reference TRBV14 and TRBJ2-7, the complete variable domain reads EAGVTQFPSHSVIEKGQTVTLRCDPISGHDNLYWYRRVMGKEIKFLLHFVKESKQDESGMPNNRFLAERTGGTYSTLKVQPAELEDSGVYFCASSQDGTHLYEQYFGPGTRLTVT.

The chain combines TRBV4-1 with TRBJ2-5; a weak D match, TRBD2 (6 bases). Trimming pared 6 bases from V and 3 bases from J, leaving 20 bases between. The germline gives CDR1 MGHRA, CDR2 YSYEKL. The CDR3 is made up of 16 amino acids. The CDR3 DNA is TGCGCCAGCAGTCCCCCCCTCTGGGGGGAAAAAGAGACCCAGTACTTC. Translated, it gives CASSPPLWGEKETQYF.

This clone has only one observation. The chain uses TRBV7-3 and TRBJ2-1; D might be TRBD2 (6 bases). CDR1 and CDR2 from the germline V gene are SGHTA and FQGTGA. The CDR3 spans 16 residues. Trimming took 2 bases from V and 3 from J, leaving 14 bases between them. CDR3 amino acids: CASSLWRTGDYNEQFF. CDR3 bases: TGTGCCAGCAGCTTATGGAGAACGGGAGACTACAATGAGCAGTTCTTC.

The chain couples TRBV15 to TRBJ1-5; D may be TRBD1 (6 bases). Trimming pared 0 bases from V and 4 bases from J, leaving 13 bases between. CDR1 is LNHNV and CDR2 is YYDKDF in the germline V gene (reference sequence). CDR3 length equals 16 residues. CDR3 bases: TGTGCCACCAGCAGAGATAACCCAGGGGAGAATCAGCCCCAGCATTTT. Protein product: CATSRDNPGENQPQHF.

The rearrangement uses TRBV27 and TRBJ2-3, with 14 bases matching TRBD2. Trimming cost V 7 bases and J 2 bases; bases outside gene matches: 8. CDR3 size: 17 residues. Per the germline V gene, CDR1 is MNHEY and CDR2 is SMNVEV (reference sequence). The chain's CDR3 is CASTGGTSGRPTDTQYF. As DNA, the CDR3 is TGTGCCAGCACGGGGGGGACTAGCGGGAGACCCACAGATACGCAGTATTTT.

This sequence joins TRBV5-5 and TRBJ1-4; D is ambiguous. Germline assignment: CDR1 SGHKS and CDR2 YYEKEE (reference sequence). This CDR3 is built from 15 residues. The V end was cut by 5 bases, the J end by 0 bases, with 11 bases between. The CDR3 loop reads CASSNTVATNEKLFF. The CDR3 DNA follows: TGTGCCAGCAGTAATACAGTCGCAACTAATGAAAAACTGTTTTTT.

Note on this clone: The sample has other DNA sequences that encode this CDR3 too. V gene TRBV5-1 combines with J gene TRBJ1-5, with 9 nucleotides matching TRBD1. This CDR3 is built from 15 residues. Per germline, CDR1 SGHRS and CDR2 YFSETQ. V was clipped by 4 bases and J by 3 bases; unmatched bases: 5. The CDR3 DNA follows: TGCGCCAGCAGCCTGGGACAGGGCATCAATCAGCCCCAGCATTTT. Amino acid sequence: CASSLGQGINQPQHF.

The chain employs TRBV29-1 and TRBJ1-4; D is undetermined. Between the trimmed V and J ends, which lost 5 bases and 8 bases, there was a span of 9 bases. The CDR3 consists of 11 residues. Germline-derived CDR1 and CDR2 are SQVTM and ANQGSEA. The CDR3 nucleotides read TGCAGCGTTATCCTGGGGGAAAAACTGTTTTTT. Translation: CSVILGEKLFF.

The chain employs TRBV30 and TRBJ1-1, with D maybe TRBD1 (5 bases). The CDR3 loop spans 13 amino acids. CDR1 GTSNPN and CDR2 SVGIG come from the germline V gene (reference sequence). V was shortened by 4 bases and J by 6 bases, with 15 bases between the two germline ends. The CDR3 region is CAWTLRGEAEAFF. The CDR3 DNA reads TGTGCCTGGACCCTCCGGGGGGAGGCTGAAGCTTTCTTT.

The genes are TRBV28 and TRBJ2-7; 8 bases agree with TRBD2. The CDR3 is 15 residues long. After removal of 6 bases from V and 0 bases from J, the junction contained 7 bases not matched to a gene. The germline CDR1 and CDR2 sequences are MDHEN and SYDVKM. DNA for the CDR3: TGTGCCAGCAGCTCTAGCGGGTTGAGCTCCTACGAGCAGTACTTC. This translates into CASSSSGLSSYEQYF.

Worth noting for this clone: Other DNA sequences from this sample encode an identical CDR3 as well. The rearrangement links TRBV28 to TRBJ1-5, with D perhaps TRBD1 (5 bases). The CDR3 totals 14 residues. The germline V gene encodes CDR1 MDHEN and CDR2 SYDVKM. V lost 3 bases to trimming and J lost 6 bases, with 12 bases between them. As DNA, the CDR3 is TGTGCCAGCAGTTTTCGGGGGGTCGGTCAGCCCCAGCATTTT. Translating it yields CASSFRGVGQPQHF. The variable domain in full, completed from reference TRBV28 and TRBJ1-5, reads DVKVTQSSRYLVKRTGEKVFLECVQDMDHENMFWYRQDPGLGLRLIYFSYDVKMKEKGDIPEGYSVSREKKERFSLILESASTNQTSMYLCASSFRGVGQPQHFGDGTRLSIL.

V usage is TRBV6-5 and J usage is TRBJ1-3; D is unclear. Germline CDR1 is MNHEY and CDR2 is SVGAGI. Deletions cut 7 bases from V and 4 bases from J, with 14 bases between. The CDR3 is 14 amino acids. CDR3 loop: CASTGPSGGNTIYF. The DNA of the CDR3 is TGTGCCAGCACCGGGCCCTCGGGAGGAAACACCATATATTTT.

The rearrangement joins TRBV5-4 to TRBJ2-2, with TRBD2 identical over 16 bases. This CDR3 region has 18 residues. The V and J ends lost 3 bases and 4 bases, in that order; junction bases with no gene match: 6. Germline CDR1 reads SGHNT; CDR2 reads YYREEE (reference sequence). The CDR3 is CASSWGLAGGPTTGELFF. CDR3 nucleotide sequence: TGTGCCAGCAGCTGGGGACTAGCGGGAGGGCCGACCACCGGGGAGCTGTTTTTT.